This TCR beta chain comes out of a study of blood T cells in healthy people across ages. Then a second PCR, running about 6 to 11 cycles, was carried out with a sample-barcoded 5' primer and a J-beta primer mix. TCRdb reanalysed the 5' RACE reads using MiXCR and keeps one entry per CDR3 protein. The table records approximately 1.5 million distinct CDR3 sequences, 42% of them present only once. This clonotype has only a few counts. The study isolated at least 7 million PBMCs from each sample. V was trimmed by 1 base and J by 4 bases, leaving 13 bases between them. Germline V gene data show CDR1 as LGHDT and CDR2 as YNNKEL (reference sequence). The length of the CDR3 is 15 residues.

Sequenced sample: blood. This TCR came from a woman under 30 in good health. V gene TRBV3-1 combines with J gene TRBJ2-5, with D unclear. The CDR3 reads CASSQVVLGPETQYF. CDR3 nucleotide sequence: TGTGCCAGCAGCCAAGTTGTTCTGGGCCCAGAGACCCAGTACTTC.